Sequencing of this T cell receptor beta chain was carried out in a study of blood T cell repertoires in COVID-19 (TCRdb year 2020). As for the study more broadly: Samples from collaborators originated in the United States, Italy and Spain and spanned both the acute and convalescent phases of COVID-19. Where HLA class I and class II types were available, the types were taken from metadata supplied by the sample provider, not from assay-based typing. The material from the prospective study consisted of cDNA or gDNA derived from T cells, B-cell-depleted T cells, or PBMCs. The dataset comprised deeply sampled blood TCRbeta repertoires from subjects exposed to, actively infected with, or recovered from COVID-19. The repertoires were released in a freely available public database intended as a resource for research on the immune response to SARS-CoV-2. Samples were obtained from the ongoing ImmuneRACE study (first 160 participants) and from over a thousand subjects provided by 6 global collaborators. The sample metadata nearly always contained a de-identified subject ID, COVID-19 status, age in years and sex.

Points the paper makes about the study in general: How much clinical and demographic metadata was included differed by source and by participant, and the metadata was provided uncurated.

The immunoSEQ Assay, a bias-controlled multiplex PCR, was used to amplify TCRbeta CDR3 regions from genomic DNA. Processing in the source paper ran as follows. Within the assay, amplification of reference gene primers was used to estimate how many nucleated cells each sample contained. Sequence reads were collapsed and filtered to measure the absolute abundance of every unique TCRbeta CDR3 rearrangement. For each sample, productive Simpson clonality was calculated as the square root of Simpson's diversity index across productive rearrangements. TCRdb took this table from immuneACCESS and kept in-frame rearrangements with V and J called. Such tables lack part of the clones; where checked against another copy, unresolved V genes explain under half of the gap, and the rest is unexplained. V, J and clone size were drawn from that table, and D and trimming were deduced from the DNA. This sample lists over 50,000 clones; approximately 78% were detected once. The ten largest clones represent approximately 4% of the sample.

Participants in the prospective study were enrolled through a virtual design, were aged roughly 18 to 90 years, and lived in 24 United States geographic areas. In the prospective study, cohorts were assigned on the basis of participant-reported clinical history obtained from a screening survey and a study questionnaire. Each participant in the prospective study had whole blood, serum and a nasopharyngeal or oropharyngeal swab collected by mobile phlebotomists. Over a roughly 2-month period, participants in the prospective study had the option of providing additional blood draws and questionnaires. Blood samples from the prospective study were shipped frozen or at room temperature prior to DNA extraction. Counted from cysteine to phenylalanine, this CDR3 has 16 amino acids. The CDR3 DNA has 48 bases and is translated from base 1. The trim is 0 bases for V and 0 bases for J, with a gap of 9 bases between the germline ends. Sequences MNHNY (CDR1) and SVGAGI (CDR2) are obtained from the germline V gene (reference sequence).

Comment on this clone: No cognate antigen has been identified for it. The record has no base qualities; no much larger clone is one base away.

The source material was PBMCs or T cells enriched from blood (not recorded which). This clonotype was sampled from a woman in her thirties or forties with acute COVID-19. Recombination connected TRBV6-6 to TRBJ2-1; a confident D gene designation cannot be given. The CDR3 reads as follows: CASSYSDGFSYNEQFF. At the DNA level, the sequence is TGTGCCAGCAGTTACTCCGACGGGTTCTCCTACAATGAGCAGTTCTTC.